This TCR beta chain stems from a study of blood T cells in healthy people across ages. Combining a sample-barcoded 5' primer with a J-beta primer mix, a second PCR ran for roughly 7 to 12 cycles. TCRdb re-derived calls from the 5' RACE reads in MiXCR, one entry per CDR3 protein. Found here are around 1,600,000 distinct CDR3 sequences, roughly 43% of them singletons; the top ten hold around 4%. In its sample, this clonotype was seen a few times. The CDR3 extends over 15 amino acids. The trim removed 3 bases at V and 1 base at J, leaving 5 bases unmatched. CDR1 is ENHRY and CDR2 is SYGVKD in the germline V gene.

The J gene is TRBJ2-7, the V gene TRBV10-3; 8 bases match TRBD2. This clonotype was sampled from a woman younger than 30 in good health. The sample taken for sequencing was blood. The CDR3 coding sequence is TGTGCCATCAGTGAAGCGGGGGTCCCATCCTACGAGCAGTACTTC. It specifies CAISEAGVPSYEQYF.